The rows below give T cell receptor beta chains drawn from one sample of a study of cytomegalovirus exposure and HLA in healthy donors. TCRdb keeps only in-frame clones here, not all; method: immunoSEQ multiplex PCR. The table records 86,000 or so clones, about 95% of them present only once. Sequencing was carried out using PBMCs. The receptors shown here come from a man younger than 35 in good health and CMV-seropositive. CDR3s include the opening cysteine and the closing phenylalanine or tryptophan. A D gene is named only where the DNA matches it firmly. Where a row states a size, it is once, few, many or the class of an expanded clone; other rows omit it.

.,.,TRBV7-3,TRBJ2-3,15,CASSFPGLSTDTQYF,TGTGCCAGCAGCTTCCCGGGACTGAGCACAGATACGCAGTATTTT
.,.,TRBV27,TRBJ1-5,14,CASSPDSRNQPQHF,TGTGCCAGCAGCCCCGACAGCCGCAATCAGCCCCAGCATTTT
.,.,TRBV6-5,TRBJ2-4,16,CASSYSSSRAKNIQYF,TGTGCCAGCAGTTACTCCTCTAGTAGAGCCAAAAACATTCAGTACTTC
.,.,TRBV7-6,TRBJ2-7,16,CASSLVPGQGGYEQYF,TGTGCCAGCAGCTTAGTTCCCGGCCAGGGTGGCTACGAGCAGTACTTC
.,.,TRBV7-9,TRBJ2-5,14,CASSFQGTVGTQYF,TGTGCCAGCAGCTTCCAGGGGACCGTGGGGACCCAGTACTTC
.,.,TRBV10-3,TRBJ1-1,16,CAISRSVLRVLTEAFF,TGTGCCATCAGTCGTTCGGTCCTCCGGGTGTTAACTGAAGCTTTCTTT
.,.,TRBV15,TRBJ1-2,13,CATSRRGGDGYTF,TGTGCCACCAGCAGGCGGGGGGGCGATGGCTACACCTTC
.,.,TRBV2,TRBJ1-1,13,CASNLQGNTEAFF,TGTGCCAGCAACCTACAGGGGAACACTGAAGCTTTCTTT
.,.,TRBV28,TRBJ1-1,12,CASSFVPPGAFF,TGTGCCAGCAGTTTTGTCCCTCCCGGAGCTTTCTTT
TRBD2,once,TRBV30,TRBJ2-1,13,CAWSVGLAKEQFF,TGTGCCTGGAGTGTGGGACTAGCGAAAGAGCAGTTCTTC
TRBD1,.,TRBV5-1,TRBJ2-2,15,CASSRGQSNTGELFF,TGCGCCAGCAGCCGGGGACAGTCGAACACCGGGGAGCTGTTTTTT
TRBD2,.,TRBV7-3,TRBJ2-1,17,CASSSGLAVTSYNEQFF,TGTGCCAGCAGCTCAGGACTAGCGGTGACGTCCTACAATGAGCAGTTCTTC
.,.,TRBV7-8,TRBJ2-5,12,CASSLVEETQYF,TGTGCCAGCAGCTTAGTAGAGGAGACCCAGTACTTC
.,.,TRBV27,TRBJ2-7,13,CASSLGGSNEQYF,TGTGCCAGCAGTTTAGGGGGGTCCAACGAGCAGTACTTC
TRBD2,.,TRBV7-9,TRBJ2-5,17,CASSRTSGDGIKETQYF,TGTGCCAGCAGCCGGACTAGCGGAGATGGGATCAAAGAGACCCAGTACTTC
.,.,TRBV30,TRBJ2-7,12,CAWNGGSYEQYF,TGTGCCTGGAACGGGGGCTCCTACGAGCAGTACTTC
TRBD1,.,TRBV5-4,TRBJ1-5,14,CASSQGDGNQPQHF,TGTGCCAGCAGCCAGGGGGACGGGAATCAGCCCCAGCATTTT
.,.,TRBV7-8,TRBJ1-2,13,CASSFSNSYGYTF,TGTGCCAGCAGCTTTTCAAACAGCTATGGCTACACCTTC
.,once,TRBV29-1,TRBJ2-1,10,CSVLAGEQFF,TGCAGCGTTTTAGCTGGTGAGCAGTTCTTC
.,.,TRBV2,TRBJ1-2,14,CASSDLQGDYGYTF,TGTGCCAGCAGCGACCTACAGGGAGACTATGGCTACACCTTC
.,.,TRBV18,TRBJ1-3,13,CASSPFEGNTIYF,TGTGCCAGCTCACCATTCGAGGGAAACACCATATATTTT
.,.,TRBV28,TRBJ1-5,13,CASSPGLSQPQHF,TGTGCCAGCAGCCCAGGGTTGAGTCAGCCCCAGCATTTT
.,.,TRBV5-1,TRBJ2-1,17,CASSLGPSVEVSNEQFF,TGCGCCAGCAGCTTGGGACCGAGCGTGGAGGTGTCGAATGAGCAGTTCTTC
TRBD1,.,TRBV7-9,TRBJ2-6,14,CASSPGPGGNVLTF,TGTGCCAGCAGCCCAGGCCCAGGGGGCAACGTCCTGACTTTC
TRBD2,.,TRBV11-2,TRBJ2-1,15,CASSLGTSRHNEQFF,TGTGCCAGCAGCTTAGGGACTAGCAGACACAATGAGCAGTTCTTC
.,.,TRBV6-1,TRBJ1-1,15,CASRGISGVWAEAFF,TGTGCCAGCAGGGGTATTTCAGGGGTTTGGGCTGAAGCTTTCTTT
TRBD2,.,TRBV28,TRBJ2-3,16,CASSMGLAASTDTQYF,TGTGCCAGCAGTATGGGACTAGCGGCATCCACAGATACGCAGTATTTT
TRBD1,.,TRBV27,TRBJ2-7,14,CASSLTGGAYEQYF,TGTGCCAGCAGTTTAACAGGGGGCGCCTACGAGCAGTACTTC